This TCR beta chain was captured by sequencing in a study of blood T cell repertoires in COVID-19. The CDR3 consists of 15 residues. Trimming took off 2 bases at V and 8 bases at J, with 18 bases between the two ends. The germline V gene encodes CDR1 LNHDA and CDR2 SQIVND (reference sequence). Profiling relied on immunoSEQ multiplex PCR, and the TCRdb table lists in-frame clones only, not all of them. The table has 50,000 to 65,000 clones, around 85% seen once. This clone appeared a single time. The sequence came from a human donor in a cohort sampled during active COVID-19. The chain links TRBV19 to TRBJ1-2; TRBD1 is a possible D gene (6 bases). The specimen was peripheral blood. As DNA, the CDR3 is TGTGCCAGTAGTATACGAAAACAGGGATTCAACGGCTACACCTTC. Its protein is CASSIRKQGFNGYTF.